This is a list of T cell receptor beta chains from one sample in a study of blood T cell repertoires in COVID-19. The protocol was immunoSEQ multiplex PCR, while the TCRdb copy is restricted to in-frame clones and leaves out a portion. The table lists some 100,000 clones, about 80% of them singletons, with roughly an eighth in the top ten. Sequencing input: peripheral blood. Every receptor here comes from a woman between 70 and 85 years old with acute or convalescent COVID-19. CDR3s include the opening cysteine and the closing phenylalanine or tryptophan. Fields, in order: J gene, D gene, clone size, V gene, CDR3 length, CDR3 protein, CDR3 DNA. A D gene is named only where the DNA matches it firmly. Only part of the rows carry a size: once, few, many, or a class if the clone is expanded.

j_call: TRBJ1-5; d_call: -; clone_size: -; v_call: TRBV28; cdr3_length: 14; cdr3_aa: CASSFSSGNQPQHF; cdr3_nt: TGTGCCAGCAGTTTTAGTAGTGGCAATCAGCCCCAGCATTTT
j_call: TRBJ2-7; d_call: TRBD1; clone_size: -; v_call: TRBV18; cdr3_length: 14; cdr3_aa: CASSAPGQGGEQYF; cdr3_nt: TGTGCCAGCTCAGCTCCGGGACAGGGGGGCGAGCAGTACTTC
j_call: TRBJ2-6; d_call: -; clone_size: -; v_call: TRBV30; cdr3_length: 14; cdr3_aa: CAWDPGSGANVLTF; cdr3_nt: TGTGCCTGGGATCCAGGCTCTGGGGCCAACGTCCTGACTTTC
j_call: TRBJ2-3; d_call: -; clone_size: -; v_call: TRBV7-9; cdr3_length: 14; cdr3_aa: CASSPGIGTDTQYF; cdr3_nt: TGTGCCAGCTCGCCCGGGATCGGCACAGATACGCAGTATTTT
j_call: TRBJ2-3; d_call: TRBD2; clone_size: -; v_call: TRBV4-1; cdr3_length: 17; cdr3_aa: CASSQDYGAGGPDTQYF; cdr3_nt: TGCGCCAGCAGCCAAGATTACGGCGCGGGGGGGCCCGATACGCAGTATTTT
j_call: TRBJ1-5; d_call: TRBD1; clone_size: once; v_call: TRBV19; cdr3_length: 13; cdr3_aa: CASSQDRAQPQHF; cdr3_nt: TGTGCCAGTAGTCAGGACAGGGCTCAGCCCCAGCATTTT
j_call: TRBJ1-1; d_call: -; clone_size: few; v_call: TRBV5-1; cdr3_length: 13; cdr3_aa: CASGDMDLTEAFF; cdr3_nt: TGCGCCAGCGGGGACATGGATCTCACTGAAGCTTTCTTT
j_call: TRBJ1-2; d_call: -; clone_size: -; v_call: TRBV4-1; cdr3_length: 13; cdr3_aa: CASSPGQYYGYTF; cdr3_nt: TGCGCCAGCAGCCCTGGACAATACTATGGCTACACCTTC
j_call: TRBJ1-5; d_call: -; clone_size: -; v_call: TRBV5-8; cdr3_length: 14; cdr3_aa: CASSLGHFGQPQHF; cdr3_nt: TGTGCCAGCAGCCTTGGACATTTTGGTCAGCCCCAGCATTTT
j_call: TRBJ2-3; d_call: -; clone_size: -; v_call: TRBV12-5; cdr3_length: 14; cdr3_aa: CASGLTDRADTQYF; cdr3_nt: TGTGCTAGTGGTTTGACGGATCGGGCAGATACGCAGTATTTT
j_call: TRBJ1-6; d_call: -; clone_size: -; v_call: TRBV11-2; cdr3_length: 13; cdr3_aa: CASSLEGQGSPDF; cdr3_nt: TGTGCCAGCAGCTTAGAGGGTCAGGGGTCTCCGGACTTT
j_call: TRBJ1-2; d_call: -; clone_size: -; v_call: TRBV4-2; cdr3_length: 15; cdr3_aa: CASSQVFTANYGYTF; cdr3_nt: TGTGCCAGCAGCCAGGTATTTACAGCTAACTATGGCTACACCTTC
j_call: TRBJ1-2; d_call: -; clone_size: once; v_call: TRBV7-9; cdr3_length: 14; cdr3_aa: CASSRNAGSYGYTF; cdr3_nt: TGTGCCAGCAGCCGAAACGCAGGGTCCTATGGCTACACCTTC
j_call: TRBJ1-4; d_call: -; clone_size: -; v_call: TRBV5-4; cdr3_length: 15; cdr3_aa: CASSLQIGGDEKLFF; cdr3_nt: TGTGCCAGCAGCTTGCAAATTGGGGGGGATGAAAAACTGTTTTTT
j_call: TRBJ2-1; d_call: TRBD1; clone_size: -; v_call: TRBV5-1; cdr3_length: 14; cdr3_aa: CASSSGQRNNEQFF; cdr3_nt: TGCGCCAGCAGCTCGGGACAGAGAAACAATGAGCAGTTCTTC
j_call: TRBJ1-1; d_call: TRBD1; clone_size: -; v_call: TRBV7-9; cdr3_length: 13; cdr3_aa: CASSPDRATEAFF; cdr3_nt: TGTGCCAGCAGCCCGGACAGGGCCACTGAAGCTTTCTTT
j_call: TRBJ1-5; d_call: TRBD1; clone_size: once; v_call: TRBV19; cdr3_length: 16; cdr3_aa: CASRSLGQGAGQPQHF; cdr3_nt: TGTGCCAGTAGATCCCTTGGACAGGGGGCGGGTCAGCCCCAGCATTTT
j_call: TRBJ2-5; d_call: TRBD1; clone_size: -; v_call: TRBV18; cdr3_length: 17; cdr3_aa: CASSLTKGQGAPETQYF; cdr3_nt: TGTGCCAGCTCACTTACCAAAGGACAGGGGGCCCCAGAGACCCAGTACTTC
j_call: TRBJ1-4; d_call: -; clone_size: -; v_call: TRBV5-1; cdr3_length: 16; cdr3_aa: CASSLSGGASDEKLFF; cdr3_nt: TGCGCCAGCAGCTTAAGTGGGGGGGCCTCCGATGAAAAACTGTTTTTT
j_call: TRBJ1-2; d_call: TRBD1; clone_size: -; v_call: TRBV19; cdr3_length: 15; cdr3_aa: CASSGDSTFNYGYTF; cdr3_nt: TGTGCCAGTAGTGGGGACAGTACGTTTAACTATGGCTACACCTTC
j_call: TRBJ1-3; d_call: -; clone_size: once; v_call: TRBV5-6; cdr3_length: 12; cdr3_aa: CARRSSRNTIYF; cdr3_nt: TGTGCCAGGAGGTCCAGTCGTAACACCATATATTTT
j_call: TRBJ2-7; d_call: -; clone_size: -; v_call: TRBV5-4; cdr3_length: 14; cdr3_aa: CASSDDGGFSEQYF; cdr3_nt: TGTGCCAGCAGCGATGACGGGGGTTTTTCCGAGCAGTACTTC
j_call: TRBJ2-3; d_call: TRBD2; clone_size: once; v_call: TRBV7-3; cdr3_length: 17; cdr3_aa: CASSIGLAGGPTDTQYF; cdr3_nt: TGTGCCAGCAGCATAGGACTAGCGGGGGGGCCCACAGATACGCAGTATTTT
j_call: TRBJ2-1; d_call: -; clone_size: -; v_call: TRBV24-1; cdr3_length: 16; cdr3_aa: CATSDPKKSPYNEQFF; cdr3_nt: TGTGCCACCAGTGACCCGAAGAAAAGCCCCTACAATGAGCAGTTCTTC
j_call: TRBJ2-2; d_call: TRBD2; clone_size: -; v_call: TRBV5-1; cdr3_length: 15; cdr3_aa: CASSLLAGGAGELFF; cdr3_nt: TGCGCCAGCAGCTTGCTAGCGGGGGGCGCCGGGGAGCTGTTTTTT
j_call: TRBJ1-2; d_call: TRBD1; clone_size: -; v_call: TRBV6-5; cdr3_length: 12; cdr3_aa: CASSRQGYGYTF; cdr3_nt: TGTGCCAGCAGCCGACAGGGCTATGGCTACACCTTC
j_call: TRBJ2-1; d_call: -; clone_size: -; v_call: TRBV4-1; cdr3_length: 14; cdr3_aa: CASSTPGDHNEQFF; cdr3_nt: TGCGCCAGCAGTACCCCGGGGGACCACAATGAGCAGTTCTTC
j_call: TRBJ2-2; d_call: -; clone_size: -; v_call: TRBV6-2/TRBV6-3; cdr3_length: 16; cdr3_aa: CASSLERQANTGELFF; cdr3_nt: TGTGCCAGCAGCTTAGAGAGACAGGCGAACACCGGGGAGCTGTTTTTT
j_call: TRBJ2-1; d_call: TRBD2; clone_size: -; v_call: TRBV7-6; cdr3_length: 17; cdr3_aa: CASSPTSGGSSYNEQFF; cdr3_nt: TGTGCCAGCAGCCCGACTAGCGGGGGGAGCTCCTACAATGAGCAGTTCTTC
j_call: TRBJ1-1; d_call: -; clone_size: -; v_call: TRBV19; cdr3_length: 13; cdr3_aa: CASRDPGRTEAFF; cdr3_nt: TGTGCCAGCCGGGACCCGGGGAGGACTGAAGCTTTCTTT
j_call: TRBJ1-1; d_call: -; clone_size: few; v_call: TRBV10-3; cdr3_length: 18; cdr3_aa: CAISESRAGRGMNTEAFF; cdr3_nt: TGTGCCATCAGTGAGTCCAGAGCTGGTAGGGGGATGAACACTGAAGCTTTCTTT
j_call: TRBJ1-3; d_call: TRBD1; clone_size: -; v_call: TRBV3-1/TRBV3-2; cdr3_length: 16; cdr3_aa: CASSLGTGRTGNTIYF; cdr3_nt: TGTGCCAGCAGCCTCGGGACAGGGAGGACTGGAAACACCATATATTTT
j_call: TRBJ1-1; d_call: -; clone_size: -; v_call: TRBV30; cdr3_length: 13; cdr3_aa: CAWSAGVGTEAFF; cdr3_nt: TGTGCCTGGAGCGCGGGAGTGGGCACTGAAGCTTTCTTT
j_call: TRBJ1-6; d_call: TRBD1; clone_size: -; v_call: TRBV7-9; cdr3_length: 16; cdr3_aa: CASTVGGTSGGSPLHF; cdr3_nt: TGTGCCAGCACCGTGGGTGGGACATCAGGGGGTTCACCCCTCCACTTT
j_call: TRBJ1-1; d_call: -; clone_size: -; v_call: TRBV7-9; cdr3_length: 12; cdr3_aa: CASSPDSLEAFF; cdr3_nt: TGTGCCAGCAGCCCCGACAGCCTAGAAGCTTTCTTT
j_call: TRBJ1-1; d_call: -; clone_size: -; v_call: TRBV6-1; cdr3_length: 13; cdr3_aa: CASSDHLRTEAFF; cdr3_nt: TGTGCCAGCAGTGACCACCTAAGAACTGAAGCTTTCTTT
j_call: TRBJ1-5; d_call: -; clone_size: -; v_call: TRBV12-5; cdr3_length: 18; cdr3_aa: CASGLIRDDRNGYQPQHF; cdr3_nt: TGTGCTAGTGGTTTGATCAGGGATGACAGGAATGGGTATCAGCCCCAGCATTTT
j_call: TRBJ1-1; d_call: TRBD1; clone_size: -; v_call: TRBV27; cdr3_length: 14; cdr3_aa: CASRWTGENTEAFF; cdr3_nt: TGTGCCAGCAGGTGGACAGGGGAAAACACTGAAGCTTTCTTT
j_call: TRBJ2-1; d_call: TRBD2; clone_size: -; v_call: TRBV29-1; cdr3_length: 14; cdr3_aa: CSPARDGSGNEQFF; cdr3_nt: TGCAGCCCGGCCCGGGATGGTAGCGGGAATGAGCAGTTCTTC
j_call: TRBJ2-5; d_call: TRBD1; clone_size: -; v_call: TRBV30; cdr3_length: 13; cdr3_aa: CASEGQVGETQYF; cdr3_nt: TGTGCCTCCGAGGGACAGGTGGGAGAGACCCAGTACTTC